These 30 T cell receptor beta chains came from one sample sequenced in a study of shared clonotypes between healthy human individuals. Sequencing used immunoSEQ multiplex PCR; TCRdb keeps in-frame clones, though not all of them. The sample yields 150,000 to 200,000 clones, 65% to 80% seen once. Sequencing was done on a sample of memory CD4+ T cells sorted from blood. Described subset: CD45RA-negative fraction. These receptors came from a man aged 30 to 45 in good health.

The V and J genes are TRBV7-9 and TRBJ2-7; D possibly uses TRBD1 or TRBD2 (5 bases each). Trimming pared 5 bases from V and 1 base from J, leaving 9 bases between. The V gene's germline CDR1 is SEHNR and CDR2 FQNEAQ (reference sequence). This CDR3 spans 13 amino acids. The CDR3 DNA sequence: TGTGCCAGCAGCCCCGGGACGTCCTACGAGCAGTACTTC. It translates to CASSPGTSYEQYF.

This sequence joins TRBV7-1 and TRBJ1-4; TRBD1 matches at 7 bases. TRBV7-1 is known as an ORF, though its function is uncertain. This CDR3 is built from 14 residues. The V segment lost 3 bases and the J segment 5 bases; nucleotides outside the gene matches: 3. The CDR3 DNA sequence: TGTGCCAGCAGCTCGGGGACAGCAAATGAAAAACTGTTTTTT. It translates to CASSSGTANEKLFF.

V and J are TRBV11-2 and TRBJ2-3; the match to TRBD2 covers 9 bases. Per germline, CDR1 SGHAT and CDR2 FQNNGV. The J segment lost 0 bases and the V segment lost 0 bases, leaving 7 bases of the junction unmatched. The CDR3 has 18 residues. The CDR3 protein is CASSLDQRLAASTDTQYF. CDR3 nucleotides: TGTGCCAGCAGCTTAGATCAGCGACTAGCGGCTAGCACAGATACGCAGTATTTT.

The rearrangement joins TRBV7-2 to TRBJ2-1, with D unresolved. The CDR3 is 14 residues long. In germline, CDR1 is SGHTA, CDR2 FQGNSA. The V gene lost 4 bases and the J gene lost 0 bases, with 7 bases spanning the gap. The CDR3 sequence: CASSSRSSYNEQFF. In DNA form, the CDR3 reads TGTGCCAGCAGCTCACGTAGCTCCTACAATGAGCAGTTCTTC.

Here the CDR3 reads CASSFYWTGGGKLFF. The CDR3, as DNA: TGTGCCAGCAGTTTTTACTGGACAGGGGGTGGAAAACTGTTTTTT. The V call is TRBV28, the J call TRBJ1-4; 10 nucleotides line up with TRBD1. With 3 bases clipped from V and 10 bases from J, the junction kept 8 bases outside the gene matches. CDR1 is MDHEN, CDR2 SYDVKM, per germline. The CDR3 runs 15 residues.

There are a few counts of this clone. This rearrangement joins TRBV5-1 to TRBJ2-3; D is ambiguous. Germline loops: CDR1 SGHRS, CDR2 YFSETQ. The CDR3 runs 12 residues. Trimming shortened V by 2 bases and J by 9 bases, and 10 bases separated the two germline ends. CDR3 coding DNA: TGCGCCAGCAGCTTTTCGGCAGCGACGCAGTATTTT. Amino acid sequence: CASSFSAATQYF.

CDR3 sequence (DNA): TGTGCCAGCAGCATCGACAGGGGGCGGACCGGGGAGCTGTTTTTT. Its translation: CASSIDRGRTGELFF. V usage is TRBV11-3 and J usage is TRBJ2-2; 10 nucleotides agree with TRBD1. The V segment lost 5 bases and the J segment 5 bases; nucleotides outside the gene matches: 5. CDR3 length equals 15 residues. Germline lookup yields CDR1 SGHNT and CDR2 YENEEA. Supplemented by reference TRBV11-3 and TRBJ2-2, the full variable domain reads EAGVVQSPRYKIIEKKQPVAFWCNPISGHNTLYWYLQNLGQGPELLIRYENEEAVDDSQLPKDRFSAERLKGVDSTLKIQPAELGDSAVYLCASSIDRGRTGELFFGEGSRLTVL.

This clone was recorded a few times. The V call is TRBV19, the J call TRBJ1-1; D gene ambiguous. The CDR3 loop spans 11 amino acids. V lost 3 bases and J lost 8, with 7 bases in between. The germline gives CDR1 LNHDA, CDR2 SQIVND (reference sequence). CDR3 DNA sequence: TGTGCCAGTAGTATGATGGGGGAAGCTTTCTTT. This gives the protein CASSMMGEAFF.

This chain uses TRBV28 with TRBJ2-7; 7 positions agree with TRBD1. With V trimmed by 7 bases and J by 4 bases, 7 bases remained unmatched. CDR1 and CDR2 (germline): MDHEN, SYDVKM. The CDR3 is 13 amino acids. The DNA of the CDR3 is TGTGCCAGCACAAAAACAGGGGTATACGAGCAGTACTTC. Translation: CASTKTGVYEQYF.

Here the CDR3 reads CASSGTSGSRETQYF. For the CDR3, the DNA is TGTGCCAGCAGTGGGACTAGCGGGAGCCGCGAGACCCAGTACTTC. This sequence joins TRBV2 and TRBJ2-5; 13 positions agree with TRBD2. The CDR3 covers 15 residues. The J segment lost 5 bases and the V segment lost 4 bases, leaving 4 bases of the junction unmatched. The germline CDR1 and CDR2 sequences are SNHLY and FYNNEI.

The rearrangement uses TRBV4-1 and TRBJ2-1, with a tentative D call TRBD2 (6 bases). The V gene's germline CDR1 is MGHRA and CDR2 YSYEKL. The CDR3 is 17 residues long. Trimming left V 2 bases short and J 6 bases short, with 20 bases between. The CDR3 reads CASSQRLGLGGGNEQFF. The CDR3 DNA reads as TGCGCCAGCAGCCAACGTCTAGGTCTCGGGGGAGGCAATGAGCAGTTCTTC.

In regard to this clone: The sample contains more than one DNA sequence encoding this CDR3. J is TRBJ2-7 and V is TRBV5-1; TRBD2 matches 9 bases. CDR3 size: 13 residues. Germline-derived CDR1 and CDR2 are SGHRS and YFSETQ. V lost 4 bases to trimming and J lost 2 bases; unmatched junction nucleotides: 1. The CDR3 reads CASSLAGTYEQYF. CDR3 coding DNA: TGCGCCAGCAGCCTAGCGGGAACCTACGAGCAGTACTTC.

This clone showed up just once. V usage is TRBV7-9 and J usage is TRBJ2-7; D unclear. There are 13 residues in the CDR3. Trimming removed 1 base from V and 6 bases from J, with 10 bases in between. Germline values: CDR1 SEHNR, CDR2 FQNEAQ (reference sequence). The CDR3 region has the DNA TGTGCCAGCAGCTTAGAGGCCAGTCGCGAGCAGTACTTC. This encodes CASSLEASREQYF.

V gene TRBV5-4 combines with J gene TRBJ2-1; 7 bases are a match to TRBD2. Trimming took 4 bases from V and 3 from J; bases not matched to a gene: 10. CDR1 and CDR2 (germline): SGHNT, YYREEE (reference sequence). This CDR3 region has 16 residues. CDR3 in amino acids: CASSHSVREGYNEQFF. Here the CDR3 DNA reads TGTGCCAGCAGCCATTCTGTCAGGGAGGGCTACAATGAGCAGTTCTTC.

As concerns this clone: The junction differs from germline at one of its ends, possibly a read error. This chain connects TRBV27 to TRBJ2-1; TRBD1 might be the D (5 bases). This CDR3 has 16 amino acids. CDR1 and CDR2 from the germline V gene are MNHEY and SMNVEV (reference sequence). CDR3 in amino acids: CASSPVDSPVYSEQFF. The CDR3, as DNA: TGTGCCAGCAGCCCGGTAGACAGTCCGGTCTACAGTGAGCAGTTCTTC.

The rearrangement links TRBV5-6 to TRBJ2-5, with TRBD2 identical over 8 bases. The junction had 8 bases not matched to a gene; V was cut back by 2 bases and J by 5 bases. Per the germline V gene, CDR1 is SGHDT and CDR2 is YYEEEE. The length of the CDR3 is 15 residues. The CDR3 is CASSFLAGGVETQYF. The CDR3 DNA is TGTGCCAGCAGCTTTTTGGCGGGAGGAGTCGAGACCCAGTACTTC.

The chain is built from TRBV7-2 and TRBJ1-5; 8 nucleotides match TRBD1. This CDR3 region has 15 residues. Looked up from germline, CDR1 is SGHTA and CDR2 is FQGNSA. V was clipped by 3 bases and J by 2 bases; unmatched bases: 3. Here the CDR3 reads CASSLDRAGNQPQHF. The DNA for the CDR3 is TGTGCCAGCAGCTTGGACAGGGCGGGCAATCAGCCCCAGCATTTT.

This chain joins TRBV9 and TRBJ1-2; 9 nucleotides line up with TRBD1. The CDR3 extends over 15 amino acids. With V trimmed by 4 bases and J by 3 bases, 7 bases remained unmatched. Germline V gene data show CDR1 as SGDLS and CDR2 as YYNGEE. CDR3 nucleotide sequence: TGTGCCAGCAGCAAGAGCCGGGACAGGGACTATGGCTACACCTTC. Translation: CASSKSRDRDYGYTF.

V is TRBV11-3 and J is TRBJ2-7; the D is unclear. CDR1 and CDR2 from the germline V gene are SGHNT and YENEEA. There are 13 residues in the CDR3. V shed 5 bases and J shed 3 bases, with 11 bases lying between them. This CDR3 reads CASSPGGNYEQYF. Written as DNA, the CDR3 is TGTGCCAGCAGCCCCGGCGGCAACTACGAGCAGTACTTC. The whole variable domain, filled in from reference TRBV11-3 and TRBJ2-7, reads EAGVVQSPRYKIIEKKQPVAFWCNPISGHNTLYWYLQNLGQGPELLIRYENEEAVDDSQLPKDRFSAERLKGVDSTLKIQPAELGDSAVYLCASSPGGNYEQYFGPGTRLTVT.

The chain couples TRBV7-8 to TRBJ2-5; 7 nucleotides match TRBD1. Looked up from germline, CDR1 is SGHVS and CDR2 is FQNEAQ. With V trimmed by 6 bases and J by 2 bases, 9 bases remained unmatched. CDR3 size: 15 residues. CDR3 sequence reads: CASRETGIGQETQYF. CDR3 bases: TGTGCCAGCAGAGAGACAGGGATTGGGCAAGAGACCCAGTACTTC.

V usage is TRBV2 and J usage is TRBJ2-1; a weak D match, TRBD2 (7 bases). With 6 bases removed from V and 10 bases from J, the gap between germline ends came to 22 bases. Germline assignment: CDR1 SNHLY and CDR2 FYNNEI. The CDR3 totals 15 residues. CDR3 nucleotides: TGTGCCAGCAGCAAGGGAACAGGGAGGGGCGGCGAGCAGTTCTTC. Protein product: CASSKGTGRGGEQFF.

J is TRBJ2-5 and V is TRBV7-9; 8 bases map to TRBD2. V shed 3 bases, J shed 5 bases, and the junction held 14 bases outside the gene matches. There are 17 residues in the CDR3. CDR1 SEHNR and CDR2 FQNEAQ come from the germline V gene (reference sequence). The DNA of the CDR3 is TGTGCCAGCAGCTTGTTGGCTAGCGGGTCCCGTGGGGAGACCCAGTACTTC. Protein product: CASSLLASGSRGETQYF.

The chain links TRBV2 to TRBJ2-2, with D perhaps TRBD2 (6 bases). CDR1 and CDR2 from the germline V gene are SNHLY and FYNNEI. CDR3 length: 14 amino acids. Deletions cut 7 bases from V and 4 bases from J, with 13 bases between. The CDR3 region is CASMAGGVTGELFF. For the CDR3, the DNA is TGTGCCAGCATGGCAGGCGGGGTCACCGGGGAGCTGTTTTTT.

This chain joins TRBV15 and TRBJ2-5; a weak D match, TRBD2 (6 bases). This CDR3 region has 15 residues. Trimming removed 1 base at V and 5 bases at J, with 14 bases between. Germline-derived CDR1 and CDR2 are LNHNV and YYDKDF (reference sequence). CDR3 in DNA: TGTGCCACCAGCAGAGTCGGGAGTGGGTTGGAGACCCAGTACTTC. Encoded protein: CATSRVGSGLETQYF.

V is TRBV28 and J is TRBJ2-3, with 7 bases identical to TRBD1. The CDR3 has 12 amino acids. Germline-derived CDR1 and CDR2 are MDHEN and SYDVKM. V trimming: 2 bases; J trimming: 11 bases; junction bases outside the gene matches: 4. For the CDR3, the DNA is TGTGCCAGCAGTTTAACAGGGGCGCAGCAGTATTTT. Residues: CASSLTGAQQYF.

The J gene is TRBJ2-1, the V gene TRBV4-1; D call uncertain. The CDR3 is 14 residues long. V was shortened by 1 base and J by 6 bases, with 10 bases between the two germline ends. Looked up from germline, CDR1 is MGHRA and CDR2 is YSYEKL. The CDR3 DNA reads TGCGCCAGCAGCCAAGTCCTGGGTTCCAATGAGCAGTTCTTC. It specifies CASSQVLGSNEQFF.

This clone was picked up a small number of times. Different DNA sequences within this sample yield the same CDR3. The V gene is TRBV7-9, the J gene TRBJ2-6; possibly TRBD2 for D (6 bases). Germline V gives CDR1 SEHNR, CDR2 FQNEAQ (reference sequence). CDR3 length: 15 residues. Trimming cost V 5 bases and J 2 bases, with 10 bases left between them. CDR3 amino acids: CASSLGEAGANVLTF. The CDR3 DNA reads as TGTGCCAGCAGCCTAGGGGAGGCTGGGGCCAACGTCCTGACTTTC.

The rearrangement joins TRBV2 to TRBJ2-1, with 11 bases identical to TRBD2. The CDR3 runs 15 residues. Germline V gene sequence: CDR1 SNHLY, CDR2 FYNNEI. After removal of 6 bases from V and 10 bases from J, the junction contained 11 bases not matched to a gene. Here the CDR3 DNA reads TGTGCCAGCAGCTCACTAGCGGGAGCCTCCGAAGAGCAGTTCTTC. Its translation: CASSSLAGASEEQFF.

Written as DNA, the CDR3 is TGTGCCAGCACAGGTACTCCACAGCCCAATGAGCAGTTCTTC. This codes for CASTGTPQPNEQFF. V is TRBV2 and J is TRBJ2-1; D is unresolved. CDR3 length: 14 amino acids. CDR1 SNHLY and CDR2 FYNNEI come from the germline V gene. V lost 7 bases to trimming and J lost 6 bases, with 16 bases between them.

The rearrangement joins TRBV6-5 to TRBJ2-7; D perhaps matches TRBD1 (6 bases). The CDR3 length is 12 residues. Germline V gene data show CDR1 as MNHEY and CDR2 as SVGAGI. V lost 5 bases and J 7 bases, leaving 12 bases between the germline ends. CDR3 sequence (DNA): TGTGCCAGCAGTCGTACAGGGCAAGAGCAGTACTTC. This codes for CASSRTGQEQYF.